Listed below are T cell receptor beta chains from one sample, sequenced in a study of T cell repertoires in cytomegalovirus infection. TCRdb analysed the reads with MiXCR anew, one entry per CDR3 protein. The table includes 90,000 to 110,000 distinct CDR3 sequences, around 28% detected once. No antigen is known for these receptors. Material: CD8+ T cells from cultured PBMCs, obtained from culture after CMV antigen stimulation. These receptors were taken from a human donor in good health (CMV status not recorded). Some clones in this sample may be carry-over from other donors' samples. The CDR3 runs from the conserved cysteine through the conserved F or W. Each record gives: D gene, clone size, V gene, J gene, CDR3 protein, CDR3 DNA. A D gene is named only where the DNA matches it firmly. Not all rows give a size; the values are once, few, many and, for expanded clones, a class.

>-|-|TRBV6-6|TRBJ2-5
CASTHVGGETQYF
TGTGCCAGCACTCACGTGGGGGGAGAGACCCAGTACTTC
>-|many|TRBV12-3/TRBV12-4|TRBJ2-7
CASSFRADGFGLIEQYF
TGTGCCAGCAGTTTCCGTGCAGATGGGTTCGGTCTAATCGAGCAGTACTTC
>-|few|TRBV29-1|TRBJ2-3
CSVRPGDHTQYF
TGCAGCGTCCGCCCCGGGGACCATACGCAGTATTTT
>-|few|TRBV2|TRBJ2-5
CASSALYQETQYF
TGTGCCAGCAGTGCTCTGTACCAAGAGACCCAGTACTTC
>-|many|TRBV10-3|TRBJ1-5
CAISESRQVGNQPQHF
TGTGCCATCAGTGAGAGTCGTCAGGTCGGCAATCAGCCCCAGCATTTT
>-|-|TRBV6-1|TRBJ1-6
CASSELSTYVNSPLHF
TGTGCCAGCAGTGAATTATCGACATACGTGAATTCACCCCTCCACTTT
>TRBD1|few|TRBV7-2|TRBJ2-3
CASSLGDRGTQYF
TGTGCCAGCAGCTTAGGGGACAGGGGGACGCAGTATTTT
>-|few|TRBV6-1|TRBJ2-5
CASRRDMQETQYF
TGTGCCAGCAGACGGGACATGCAAGAGACCCAGTACTTC
>TRBD1|many|TRBV5-6|TRBJ2-2
CASSLFWDRDGTGELFF
TGTGCCAGCAGCCTCTTTTGGGACAGGGACGGGACCGGGGAGCTGTTTTTT
>-|-|TRBV18|TRBJ2-1
CASSPPMTGGDDEQFF
TGTGCCAGCTCACCACCGATGACGGGGGGCGACGATGAGCAGTTCTTC
>-|-|TRBV20-1|TRBJ2-1
CSARSLLGSNEQFF
TGCAGTGCTAGATCCCTCCTAGGGTCTAATGAGCAGTTCTTC
>-|few|TRBV10-3|TRBJ1-1
CAISDWDGGNTEAFF
TGTGCCATCAGTGACTGGGACGGGGGAAACACTGAAGCTTTCTTT
>TRBD2|-|TRBV7-3|TRBJ2-2
CASSPQVWGGSGELFF
TGTGCCAGCAGCCCCCAAGTGTGGGGGGGTTCGGGGGAGCTGTTTTTT
>-|few|TRBV7-2|TRBJ1-5
CASSSDGQYNQPQHF
TGTGCCAGCAGCTCCGATGGACAGTACAATCAGCCCCAGCATTTT
>-|-|TRBV5-4|TRBJ1-6
CASSLVRGAGPLHF
TGTGCCAGCAGCTTGGTTAGGGGGGCGGGTCCCCTCCACTTT
>TRBD1|-|TRBV2|TRBJ2-7
CASSESGQGHEQYF
TGTGCCAGCAGTGAAAGTGGACAGGGGCACGAGCAGTACTTC
>TRBD2|once|TRBV28|TRBJ2-1
CASSFSGGSVDEQFF
TGTGCCAGCAGCTTCTCGGGGGGGAGTGTCGATGAGCAGTTCTTC
>-|many|TRBV5-6|TRBJ1-1
CASSQIYTEAFF
TGTGCCAGCAGCCAAATATACACTGAAGCTTTCTTT
>TRBD2|few|TRBV5-1|TRBJ2-7
CASSLLGTTYEQYF
TGCGCCAGCAGCTTGCTCGGGACTACTTACGAGCAGTACTTC
>-|-|TRBV2|TRBJ2-3
CASSNKLTGSLAELSTDTQYF
TGTGCCAGCAGTAACAAATTGACAGGCTCTTTAGCGGAACTTAGCACAGATACGCAGTATTTT
>-|once|TRBV5-3|TRBJ2-1
CASSWGGVENEQFF
TGTGCCAGCAGCTGGGGCGGGGTGGAAAATGAGCAGTTCTTC
>-|-|TRBV7-6|TRBJ1-1
CASHGTDTEAFF
TGTGCCAGCCATGGGACGGACACTGAAGCTTTCTTT
>-|few|TRBV12-3/TRBV12-4|TRBJ1-2
CASKEGGNYGYTF
TGTGCCAGCAAGGAGGGGGGAAACTATGGCTACACCTTC
>-|-|TRBV11-2|TRBJ2-2
CASSLFPGATTKNTGELFF
TGTGCCAGCAGCTTATTCCCGGGGGCGACAACAAAGAACACCGGGGAGCTGTTTTTT
>-|-|TRBV7-4|TRBJ2-1
CASSLEQGGHNEQFF
TGTGCCAGCAGCTTAGAGCAGGGTGGCCACAATGAGCAGTTCTTC
>-|-|TRBV27|TRBJ1-1
CASSLSPQGGTEAFF
TGTGCCAGCAGTCTTAGCCCTCAGGGTGGCACTGAAGCTTTCTTT
>-|-|TRBV27|TRBJ1-2
CASSFGPGGYGYTF
TGTGCCAGCAGTTTTGGACCGGGGGGCTATGGCTACACCTTC
>-|-|TRBV19|TRBJ2-7
CATGARDYEQYF
TGTGCCACCGGGGCCAGGGACTACGAGCAGTACTTC
>TRBD2|many|TRBV11-2|TRBJ2-1
CASSLGTSGGLRHEQFF
TGTGCCAGCAGCTTAGGGACTAGCGGGGGGCTACGGCATGAGCAGTTCTTC
>TRBD1|many|TRBV5-1|TRBJ1-2
CASSVGQGAGYGYTF
TGCGCCAGCAGCGTCGGACAGGGGGCAGGCTATGGCTACACCTTC
>TRBD1|few|TRBV5-6|TRBJ1-2
CASSPGKRTGANYGYTF
TGTGCCAGCAGCCCGGGGAAGCGGACAGGGGCCAACTATGGCTACACCTTC
>-|few|TRBV7-9|TRBJ2-7
CASSPRDPGSYEQYF
TGTGCCAGCAGCCCCCGGGACCCTGGGTCCTACGAGCAGTACTTC
>TRBD1|-|TRBV7-6|TRBJ2-4
CASSPRTGPAHIQYF
TGTGCCAGCAGCCCGCGGACAGGCCCGGCGCACATTCAGTACTTC
>-|many|TRBV6-6|TRBJ1-1
CASSYWGEGTEAFF
TGTGCCAGCAGTTACTGGGGCGAGGGCACTGAAGCTTTCTTT
>TRBD2|few|TRBV6-5|TRBJ2-3
CASSYPSRGTSGDTDTQYF
TGTGCCAGCAGTTACCCGAGTCGTGGGACTAGCGGGGACACAGATACGCAGTATTTT
>-|-|TRBV28|TRBJ1-2
CASSFSPGRPAGYGYTF
TGTGCCAGCAGTTTTTCCCCGGGCCGACCTGCCGGCTATGGCTACACCTTC
>TRBD1|few|TRBV29-1|TRBJ1-2
CSVDRGTGPTRGYTF
TGCAGCGTTGATCGCGGGACAGGGCCTACTCGGGGCTACACCTTC
>-|-|TRBV28|TRBJ2-7
CASSSGVNEQYF
TGTGCCAGCAGTTCGGGAGTTAACGAGCAGTACTTC
>-|few|TRBV2|TRBJ2-2
CASSEGRYTGELFF
TGTGCCAGCAGCGAGGGTCGGTACACCGGGGAGCTGTTTTTT
>TRBD1|-|TRBV6-2/TRBV6-3|TRBJ2-1
CASSSDRGSHNEQFF
TGTGCCAGCAGTTCTGACAGGGGGTCCCACAATGAGCAGTTCTTC
>-|many|TRBV19|TRBJ1-1
CASSLRHEAFF
TGTGCCAGTAGTCTCCGCCATGAAGCTTTCTTT
>-|-|TRBV9|TRBJ2-7
CASSVGADLIYEQYF
TGTGCCAGCAGCGTAGGGGCAGACCTTATCTACGAGCAGTACTTC
>-|few|TRBV6-2/TRBV6-3|TRBJ2-2
CASTMKWGLNTGELFF
TGTGCCAGCACCATGAAATGGGGTTTGAACACCGGGGAGCTGTTTTTT
>-|few|TRBV6-1|TRBJ2-1
CASKGVHEQFF
TGTGCCAGCAAGGGGGTCCATGAGCAGTTCTTC
>-|many|TRBV7-9|TRBJ2-7
CASSLVTVSYEQYF
TGTGCCAGCAGCTTAGTCACAGTTTCCTACGAGCAGTACTTC
>-|few|TRBV7-2|TRBJ1-5
CASSLGINFQPQHF
TGTGCCAGCAGCCTCGGGATAAACTTCCAGCCCCAGCATTTT
>TRBD2|-|TRBV19|TRBJ2-1
CASSLSASGGNEQFF
TGTGCCAGTAGTCTATCAGCTAGCGGGGGGAATGAGCAGTTCTTC
>TRBD2|-|TRBV9|TRBJ2-3
CASSGETSGGADTQYF
TGTGCCAGCAGCGGAGAGACTAGCGGGGGGGCAGATACGCAGTATTTT
>TRBD2|few|TRBV19|TRBJ2-7
CASSRGLAGDEQYF
TGTGCCAGTAGTAGGGGACTAGCGGGGGACGAGCAGTACTTC
>-|few|TRBV4-1|TRBJ2-2
CASSYGAASNTGELFF
TGCGCCAGCAGCTACGGAGCGGCGTCGAACACCGGGGAGCTGTTTTTT
>-|-|TRBV27|TRBJ2-4
CASSSGGRNIQYF
TGTGCCAGCAGTTCCGGAGGGAGGAACATTCAGTACTTC
>TRBD1|-|TRBV6-6|TRBJ2-7
CASTSGTAAYEQYF
TGTGCCAGCACATCCGGGACAGCAGCCTACGAGCAGTACTTC
>TRBD2|-|TRBV10-2|TRBJ2-1
CASSELAGVNEQFF
TGCGCCAGCAGCGAACTAGCGGGGGTCAATGAGCAGTTCTTC
>-|many|TRBV28|TRBJ1-2
CASSPLGGPNYGYTF
TGTGCCAGCAGTCCGCTGGGGGGGCCGAACTATGGCTACACCTTC
>-|-|TRBV2|TRBJ2-7
CASSEFMGEQYF
TGTGCCAGCAGCGAGTTCATGGGCGAGCAGTACTTC
>-|-|TRBV7-8|TRBJ2-1
CASSFQGGLYNEQFF
TGTGCCAGCAGCTTTCAGGGGGGGCTTTACAATGAGCAGTTCTTC
>-|-|TRBV11-2|TRBJ2-7
CASSPGRPEQYF
TGTGCCAGCAGCCCGGGGAGGCCCGAGCAGTACTTC
>TRBD1|few|TRBV29-1|TRBJ2-7
CSAGGSYEQYF
TGCAGCGCAGGGGGCTCCTACGAGCAGTACTTC